The rows below give T cell receptor beta chains drawn from one sample of a study of T cells in tuberculosis. Sequencing used immunoSEQ multiplex PCR; TCRdb keeps in-frame clones, though not all of them. The sample has around 33,000 clones, approximately 90% seen once; the top ten hold around 7%. This material consisted of PBMCs, taken at tuberculosis diagnosis. The receptors originated from an adult with tuberculosis. Some clones in this sample may be carry-over from other donors' samples. CDR3s include the opening cysteine and the closing phenylalanine or tryptophan. Fields, in order: clone size, J gene, V gene, D gene, CDR3 DNA, CDR3 protein. A D gene is named only where the DNA matches it firmly. The listing skips clone size in some rows; elsewhere it reads once, few, many or a size class.

clone size: -
J gene: TRBJ1-2
V gene: TRBV7-9
D gene: TRBD1
CDR3 DNA: TGTGCCAGCAGCACCGGGACAGGCAGAAACTATGGCTACACCTTC
CDR3 protein: CASSTGTGRNYGYTF

clone size: few
J gene: TRBJ1-5
V gene: TRBV7-2
D gene: TRBD1
CDR3 DNA: TGTGCCAGCAGCCCGGGGACAGGAAATTTGAGAAACCAGCCCCAGCATTTT
CDR3 protein: CASSPGTGNLRNQPQHF

clone size: once
J gene: TRBJ2-2
V gene: TRBV2
D gene: -
CDR3 DNA: TGTGCCAGCACGGGCAGGGGCATCGGGGAGCTGTTTTTT
CDR3 protein: CASTGRGIGELFF

clone size: once
J gene: TRBJ1-1
V gene: TRBV10-3
D gene: -
CDR3 DNA: TGTGCCATCAGTGTAAATAAGGGGGCTGAAGCTTTCTTT
CDR3 protein: CAISVNKGAEAFF

clone size: -
J gene: TRBJ2-7
V gene: TRBV10-1
D gene: -
CDR3 DNA: TGCGCCAGCAGTGAGTACGAGGAGCTTAGTCCCTACGAGCAGTACTTC
CDR3 protein: CASSEYEELSPYEQYF

clone size: -
J gene: TRBJ1-2
V gene: TRBV5-1
D gene: TRBD1
CDR3 DNA: TGCGCCAGCAGCTTGTTCGGGACAGGGCAAGCCTATGGCTACACCTTC
CDR3 protein: CASSLFGTGQAYGYTF

clone size: -
J gene: TRBJ1-5
V gene: TRBV7-8
D gene: TRBD1
CDR3 DNA: TGTGCCAGCAGCTTAAGGGGACAGGGGGCCATGGGCAATCAGCCCCAGCATTTT
CDR3 protein: CASSLRGQGAMGNQPQHF

clone size: -
J gene: TRBJ1-2
V gene: TRBV7-9
D gene: -
CDR3 DNA: TGTGCCAGCAGCTTAGCGGAGGGTGCGAATTATGGCTACACCTTC
CDR3 protein: CASSLAEGANYGYTF

clone size: -
J gene: TRBJ1-2
V gene: TRBV5-1
D gene: -
CDR3 DNA: TGCGCCAGCAGCTCAGACAGCTATGGCTACACCTTC
CDR3 protein: CASSSDSYGYTF

clone size: -
J gene: TRBJ2-1
V gene: TRBV27
D gene: TRBD2
CDR3 DNA: TGTGCCAGCAGTTTATTCTTTCGGCGGGGGGACTGGTACAATGAGCAGTTCTTC
CDR3 protein: CASSLFFRRGDWYNEQFF

clone size: -
J gene: TRBJ2-7
V gene: TRBV5-1
D gene: -
CDR3 DNA: TGCGCCAGCAGCTTGGACGTCAGGGTGGACGAGCAGTACTTC
CDR3 protein: CASSLDVRVDEQYF

clone size: -
J gene: TRBJ2-1
V gene: TRBV28
D gene: TRBD1
CDR3 DNA: TGTGCCAGCAGCCAAGCACAGGGGGGCGCCTACAATGAGCAGTTCTTC
CDR3 protein: CASSQAQGGAYNEQFF

clone size: once
J gene: TRBJ2-3
V gene: TRBV6-5
D gene: TRBD2
CDR3 DNA: TGTGCCAGCAGTTACCGCGGACTAGCGAGCACAGATACGCAGTATTTT
CDR3 protein: CASSYRGLASTDTQYF

clone size: -
J gene: TRBJ2-3
V gene: TRBV4-1
D gene: TRBD2
CDR3 DNA: TGCGCCAGCAGCCAAGATCCCCTAGCGGGGGGGCAAGATACGCAGTATTTT
CDR3 protein: CASSQDPLAGGQDTQYF

clone size: once
J gene: TRBJ2-3
V gene: TRBV11-1
D gene: -
CDR3 DNA: TGTGCCAGCACCCGAGGAGATACGCAGTATTTT
CDR3 protein: CASTRGDTQYF

clone size: -
J gene: TRBJ1-1
V gene: TRBV5-1
D gene: -
CDR3 DNA: TGCGCCAGCAGCCCCACCGGGGAGGGTGGGCCCAACACTGAAGCTTTCTTT
CDR3 protein: CASSPTGEGGPNTEAFF

clone size: -
J gene: TRBJ2-7
V gene: TRBV27
D gene: -
CDR3 DNA: TGTGCCGGCAGAGAGGGAGGCTCCTACGAGCAGTACTTC
CDR3 protein: CAGREGGSYEQYF

clone size: -
J gene: TRBJ2-1
V gene: TRBV19
D gene: -
CDR3 DNA: TGTGCCAGTAGTATAGTGCGGGGATTTTACAATGAGCAGTTCTTC
CDR3 protein: CASSIVRGFYNEQFF

clone size: -
J gene: TRBJ1-1
V gene: TRBV11-2
D gene: -
CDR3 DNA: TGTGCCAGCAGCTTAGATGCGGGGTCTAGCGAAGCTTTCTTT
CDR3 protein: CASSLDAGSSEAFF

clone size: few
J gene: TRBJ2-2
V gene: TRBV6-5
D gene: TRBD1
CDR3 DNA: TGTGCCAGCCACAGGGGTCAGCGCACCGGGGAGCTGTTTTTT
CDR3 protein: CASHRGQRTGELFF

clone size: -
J gene: TRBJ1-1
V gene: TRBV11-2
D gene: -
CDR3 DNA: TGTGCCAGCAGCTTAAGGGGGAACAGGGTACCGAACACTGAAGCTTTCTTT
CDR3 protein: CASSLRGNRVPNTEAFF

clone size: -
J gene: TRBJ2-3
V gene: TRBV6-4
D gene: -
CDR3 DNA: TGTGCCAGCAGTGAAACGTGGGGGACTAGCACAGATACGCAGTATTTT
CDR3 protein: CASSETWGTSTDTQYF

clone size: -
J gene: TRBJ1-2
V gene: TRBV18
D gene: -
CDR3 DNA: TGTGCCAGCTCACCGACAGCCGGTAGTGGCTACACCTTC
CDR3 protein: CASSPTAGSGYTF

clone size: -
J gene: TRBJ1-4
V gene: TRBV11-2
D gene: -
CDR3 DNA: TGTGCCAGCAGCCCCATCAAGGGGCGGAATGAAAAACTGTTTTTT
CDR3 protein: CASSPIKGRNEKLFF

clone size: -
J gene: TRBJ1-3
V gene: TRBV5-4
D gene: -
CDR3 DNA: TGTGCCAGCAGCTTTGGGCCAACCCCAGGCAACTCTGGAAACACCATATATTTT
CDR3 protein: CASSFGPTPGNSGNTIYF

clone size: -
J gene: TRBJ2-3
V gene: TRBV14
D gene: -
CDR3 DNA: TGTGCCAGCAGCCAAGACCTCCGGACTACCAACACAGATACGCAGTATTTT
CDR3 protein: CASSQDLRTTNTDTQYF

clone size: -
J gene: TRBJ2-1
V gene: TRBV4-1
D gene: -
CDR3 DNA: TGCGCCAGCAGGTCAGCGAGTAATGAGCAGTTCTTC
CDR3 protein: CASRSASNEQFF

clone size: -
J gene: TRBJ1-6
V gene: TRBV27
D gene: TRBD1
CDR3 DNA: TGTGCCAGCAGTTTAAGCCGACAGGGATACTCACCCCTCCACTTT
CDR3 protein: CASSLSRQGYSPLHF

clone size: -
J gene: TRBJ2-7
V gene: TRBV7-7
D gene: -
CDR3 DNA: TGTGCCAGCAGCGCGGGTTTTTTGGACGAGCAGTACTTC
CDR3 protein: CASSAGFLDEQYF

clone size: -
J gene: TRBJ2-1
V gene: TRBV10-1
D gene: -
CDR3 DNA: TGCGCCAGCAGTGAGTCTGGACAGCCACCAAGGTTGTTCCACAATGAGCAGTTCTTC
CDR3 protein: CASSESGQPPRLFHNEQFF

clone size: -
J gene: TRBJ1-2
V gene: TRBV6-1
D gene: -
CDR3 DNA: TGTGCCAGCAGTGAAGGAACAGTGAGAGGGTATGGCTACACCTTC
CDR3 protein: CASSEGTVRGYGYTF

clone size: -
J gene: TRBJ2-7
V gene: TRBV9
D gene: -
CDR3 DNA: TGTGCCAGCAGCGCGGGACACGGAACCTACGAGCAGTACTTC
CDR3 protein: CASSAGHGTYEQYF

clone size: -
J gene: TRBJ1-5
V gene: TRBV6-1
D gene: -
CDR3 DNA: TGTGCCAGCCTCCGGGACCGGGAGCAGCCCCAGCATTTT
CDR3 protein: CASLRDREQPQHF

clone size: -
J gene: TRBJ2-1
V gene: TRBV6-5
D gene: TRBD1
CDR3 DNA: TGTGCCAGCAGCCACGGGACAGGGGGCTACAATGAGCAGTTCTTC
CDR3 protein: CASSHGTGGYNEQFF

clone size: -
J gene: TRBJ2-3
V gene: TRBV25-1
D gene: TRBD2
CDR3 DNA: TGTGCCAGCAGTGAATTTGGGACTAGCGGAGATACGCAGTATTTT
CDR3 protein: CASSEFGTSGDTQYF

clone size: -
J gene: TRBJ2-6
V gene: TRBV4-2
D gene: -
CDR3 DNA: TGTGCCAGCAGCCAAGTCTCGGTGTCGCGGTTGGGCTCTGGGGCCAACGTCCTGACTTTC
CDR3 protein: CASSQVSVSRLGSGANVLTF

clone size: -
J gene: TRBJ1-3
V gene: TRBV11-2
D gene: TRBD1
CDR3 DNA: TGTGCCAGCAGCCCGACAGGGCCTCCGCGGAACACCATATATTTT
CDR3 protein: CASSPTGPPRNTIYF

clone size: -
J gene: TRBJ1-1
V gene: TRBV7-2
D gene: -
CDR3 DNA: TGTGCCAGCAGCGCATACAGGGCGCCGGGCACTGAAGCTTTCTTT
CDR3 protein: CASSAYRAPGTEAFF

clone size: -
J gene: TRBJ1-2
V gene: TRBV6-5
D gene: TRBD1
CDR3 DNA: TGTGCCAGCACCACGACAGGGAATGGCTACACCTTC
CDR3 protein: CASTTTGNGYTF

clone size: -
J gene: TRBJ2-6
V gene: TRBV27
D gene: -
CDR3 DNA: TGTGCCAGCAGTCCAGGTAACCTCCTCTCCTCTGGGGCCAACGTCCTGACTTTC
CDR3 protein: CASSPGNLLSSGANVLTF

clone size: -
J gene: TRBJ2-7
V gene: TRBV5-1
D gene: TRBD1
CDR3 DNA: TGCGCCAGCAGCTTGAACAGGGGCTACGAGCAGTACTTC
CDR3 protein: CASSLNRGYEQYF

clone size: -
J gene: TRBJ1-1
V gene: TRBV11-2
D gene: -
CDR3 DNA: TGTGCCAGCAGCTTAGCTTCCAGGGACACTGAAGCTTTCTTT
CDR3 protein: CASSLASRDTEAFF

clone size: -
J gene: TRBJ1-3
V gene: TRBV7-2
D gene: -
CDR3 DNA: TGTGCCAGCAGCTTAGGGGGGCTCGGAAACACCATATATTTT
CDR3 protein: CASSLGGLGNTIYF

clone size: once
J gene: TRBJ1-2
V gene: TRBV6-5
D gene: -
CDR3 DNA: TGTGCCAGCAGTTACCTATCAGGGCCAAACTATGGCTACACCTTC
CDR3 protein: CASSYLSGPNYGYTF

clone size: -
J gene: TRBJ2-2
V gene: TRBV27
D gene: TRBD1
CDR3 DNA: TGTGCCAGCAGGACTGAATGGACAGGGCGCACCGGGGAGCTGTTTTTT
CDR3 protein: CASRTEWTGRTGELFF

clone size: -
J gene: TRBJ2-5
V gene: TRBV5-1
D gene: -
CDR3 DNA: TGCGCCAGCAGCCTCCAAGAGACCCAGTACTTC
CDR3 protein: CASSLQETQYF

clone size: -
J gene: TRBJ2-1
V gene: TRBV6-6
D gene: -
CDR3 DNA: TGTGCCAGCAGTTACGGCGGGGACAATGAGCAGTTCTTC
CDR3 protein: CASSYGGDNEQFF

clone size: -
J gene: TRBJ1-5
V gene: TRBV6-1
D gene: TRBD1
CDR3 DNA: TGTGCCAGTCTCCCATGGGACAGAGGCAATCAGCCCCAGCATTTT
CDR3 protein: CASLPWDRGNQPQHF

clone size: once
J gene: TRBJ2-7
V gene: TRBV5-1
D gene: TRBD2
CDR3 DNA: TGCGCCAGCAGCTTGGGAGGGACTAGCGGCTCCTACGAGCAGTACTTC
CDR3 protein: CASSLGGTSGSYEQYF

clone size: once
J gene: TRBJ1-3
V gene: TRBV5-1
D gene: -
CDR3 DNA: TGCGCCAGCAGCTTAGCAGGGGCCTCTGGAAACACCATATATTTT
CDR3 protein: CASSLAGASGNTIYF

clone size: -
J gene: TRBJ1-3
V gene: TRBV29-1
D gene: TRBD1
CDR3 DNA: TGCAGCGCCACGGTAGGGGGCGCGGGAAACACCATATATTTT
CDR3 protein: CSATVGGAGNTIYF

clone size: -
J gene: TRBJ2-1
V gene: TRBV7-2
D gene: TRBD1
CDR3 DNA: TGTGCCAGCAGCTCGGGACAGGGGGCACTAAATGAGCAGTTCTTC
CDR3 protein: CASSSGQGALNEQFF

clone size: -
J gene: TRBJ1-2
V gene: TRBV2
D gene: TRBD1
CDR3 DNA: TGTGCCAGCAGTCTCCGGGACAGGGGGGATGGTGGCTACACCTTC
CDR3 protein: CASSLRDRGDGGYTF

clone size: -
J gene: TRBJ2-4
V gene: TRBV2
D gene: TRBD2
CDR3 DNA: TGTGCCAGCAGTGATCCGGGACTAGCGGGGAAGGGGGTAGCCAAAAACATTCAGTACTTC
CDR3 protein: CASSDPGLAGKGVAKNIQYF

clone size: -
J gene: TRBJ2-7
V gene: TRBV29-1
D gene: TRBD1
CDR3 DNA: TGCAGCGTCCGGGACAGGGGCGGGGGAGAGCAGTACTTC
CDR3 protein: CSVRDRGGGEQYF

clone size: -
J gene: TRBJ2-7
V gene: TRBV11-2
D gene: TRBD2
CDR3 DNA: TGTGCCAGCAGCTTATGGACTAGCGGGACCTACGAGCAGTACTTC
CDR3 protein: CASSLWTSGTYEQYF

clone size: -
J gene: TRBJ2-2
V gene: TRBV18
D gene: -
CDR3 DNA: TGTGCCAGCTCCCCCGACAGGACGAACACCGGGGAGCTGTTTTTT
CDR3 protein: CASSPDRTNTGELFF

clone size: -
J gene: TRBJ1-3
V gene: TRBV19
D gene: -
CDR3 DNA: TGTGCCAGTACAGAAGGGGCGCGGGGAAACACCATATATTTT
CDR3 protein: CASTEGARGNTIYF

clone size: few
J gene: TRBJ1-2
V gene: TRBV19
D gene: TRBD1
CDR3 DNA: TGTGCCAGTAGTTACTCGGGACAGGGGGGCCCCAACTATGGCTACACCTTC
CDR3 protein: CASSYSGQGGPNYGYTF